A selection of T cell receptor beta chains follows, all from one sample in a study of cytomegalovirus exposure and HLA in healthy donors. Assay used: immunoSEQ multiplex PCR; TCRdb lists only in-frame clones, some missing. Of fewer than 250,000 clones listed, about nine tenths are singletons. The sequencing sample was made of PBMCs. The receptors originated from a boy aged 2 to 10 in good health and CMV-seronegative. Each CDR3 is given with its conserved first and last residue. D genes are given only for firm matches. A clone size is listed for some rows: how often the clone was seen (once, few, many), or a class if it is expanded.

>TRBD1|TRBJ2-5|TRBV2|.|15
TGTGCCAGCAGTGACGGGACAGGATACCCAGAGACCCAGTACTTC
CASSDGTGYPETQYF
>.|TRBJ1-1|TRBV9|.|15
TGTGCCAGCAGCGTAGGCCAGGGGTGGGGCACTGAAGCTTTCTTT
CASSVGQGWGTEAFF
>.|TRBJ2-7|TRBV5-4|.|17
TGTGCCAGCAGCTCTGTTCTCGGGCCGGCTAGCACTTACGAGCAGTACTTC
CASSSVLGPASTYEQYF
>TRBD1|TRBJ1-2|TRBV10-1|.|18
TGCGCCAGCAGGCAACCCCGGGACAGGGAGGCAGTTAACTATGGCTACACCTTC
CASRQPRDREAVNYGYTF
>TRBD1|TRBJ1-2|TRBV6-4|once|14
TGTGCCAGCAGCCAAGGACAGGGGTCCTATGGCTACACCTTC
CASSQGQGSYGYTF
>TRBD2|TRBJ2-2|TRBV7-6|.|16
TGTGCCAGCAGCTTAGCGAGGACTAGCGGGGCCGGGGAGCTGTTTTTT
CASSLARTSGAGELFF
>.|TRBJ1-5|TRBV2|.|13
TGTGCCAGCAGTGTTCGGGTAGGCCAGCCCCAGCATTTT
CASSVRVGQPQHF
>.|TRBJ1-1|TRBV6-5|.|12
TGTGCCAGCAGAACAGGGTTCACTGAAGCTTTCTTT
CASRTGFTEAFF
>.|TRBJ2-7|TRBV29-1|.|13
TGCAGCGCAGGGCGCCAGGGGATCTACGAGCAGTACTTC
CSAGRQGIYEQYF
>.|TRBJ1-1|TRBV5-1|few|13
TGCGCCAGCAGCAGCGGAAGGAACACTGAAGCTTTCTTT
CASSSGRNTEAFF
>.|TRBJ1-5|TRBV18|.|14
TGTGCCAGCTCACCAGGATCAGGGGATCAGCCCCAGCATTTT
CASSPGSGDQPQHF
>.|TRBJ1-3|TRBV6-1|few|11
TGTGCCAGCCAAGCCGGAAACACCATATATTTT
CASQAGNTIYF
>.|TRBJ2-2|TRBV19|.|14
TGTGCCAGTGGACGGACTGGACTCACCGGGGAGCTGTTTTTT
CASGRTGLTGELFF
>.|TRBJ2-1|TRBV5-1|.|16
TGCGCCAGCAGCCACTCTAGCGTGAAAAGCTACAATGAGCAGTTCTTC
CASSHSSVKSYNEQFF
>.|TRBJ1-5|TRBV18|.|17
TGTGCCAGCTCACCAGGACCCTGGAGGAGCAGCAATCAGCCCCAGCATTTT
CASSPGPWRSSNQPQHF
>TRBD1|TRBJ1-2|TRBV28|.|14
TGTGCCACCACCTTTGACAGGGTCGGGGATGGCTACACCTTC
CATTFDRVGDGYTF
>TRBD1|TRBJ1-4|TRBV25-1|.|15
TGTGCCAGCTGCCACCGGGACAGGGATGGGGAAAAACTGTTTTTT
CASCHRDRDGEKLFF
>.|TRBJ1-2|TRBV10-3|few|17
TGTGCCATCAGTGAGTCGACGGACAGCGGATTTAACTATGGCTACACCTTC
CAISESTDSGFNYGYTF
>.|TRBJ2-7|TRBV27|.|12
TGTGCCAGCAGTTTAGAAAGTTACGAGCAGTACTTC
CASSLESYEQYF
>.|TRBJ2-7|TRBV7-9|.|17
TGTGCCAGCAGAACCCCCGGGAACCCCAAATACTCCTACGAGCAGTACTTC
CASRTPGNPKYSYEQYF
>.|TRBJ2-5|TRBV6-1|.|13
TGTGCCAGCAGTGAACGTCCTCGGGAGACCCAGTACTTC
CASSERPRETQYF
>TRBD1|TRBJ1-1|TRBV7-9|.|13
TGTTCCAGCAACGAACAGGGGCGCGCTGAAGCTTTCTTT
CSSNEQGRAEAFF